This T cell receptor beta chain was identified during a study of T cell clonotyping in hematopoietic cell transplantation. Libraries were prepared by immunoSEQ multiplex PCR; TCRdb keeps only in-frame clonotypes and omits some of them. The sample contains 15,000 or so clones, about 61% of which appear only once. V was cut by 3 bases and J by 4 bases, with 9 bases left in between. The CDR3 consists of 13 residues. Germline CDR1 and CDR2: MDHEN and SYDVKM. This clone was counted between two and nine times. This TCR derives from a male patient aged 50 to 59 who had an allogeneic stem cell transplant from an unrelated donor, so T cells may come from the graft donor. Some clones in this sample may be carry-over from other donors' samples. The chain joins TRBV28 to TRBJ1-2; D uncertain. The sequences come from PBMCs, collected 30 days after allogeneic stem cell transplant. In DNA form, the CDR3 reads TGTGCCAGCAGTTTGGAGTTGACCTATGGCTACACCTTC. Encoded protein: CASSLELTYGYTF.